The TCR beta chain under discussion was sequenced for a study of shared clonotypes between healthy human individuals (TCRdb year 2020). Regarding the study in general: The cohort comprised two women and a few men aged 18 to 49 years. Per donor, three plates each were used for CD4 naive and CD4 memory, two for CD8 naive, and one for CD8 memory. To estimate repertoire size and how much clonotype sharing occurs between individuals, the study deeply sequenced the blood TCR repertoires of 5 or 6 healthy adults. To increase sequencing depth and limit assay-specific biases, different laboratories used diverse techniques to prepare libraries and sequence TCR repertoires. Between about 0.85 and 8.9 billion PBMCs per donor were obtained by leukapheresis.

In the germline V gene, CDR1 corresponds to SGDLS and CDR2 to YYNGEE. Trimming removed 3 bases from V and 5 bases from J; the gene matches leave 8 bases unexplained. CDR3 length: 15 amino acids, cysteine to phenylalanine. This entry keeps only the CDR3 DNA: 45 bases, framed from base 1. The research as a whole found: Even with the large sequencing depth, rarefaction of the sorted-subset datasets indicated that sequencing was incomplete. When a handful of donors were compared, the shared fraction of clonotypes was 5% to 6.5% for naive CD4, 3% to 4% for naive CD8, 2% to 2.5% for memory CD4, and around 0.37% for memory CD8. Larger estimated clonotype richness was generally found for naive subsets than for memory subsets. Only blood was sampled, and tissue TCR repertoires likely differ from those in blood. Clonotypes shared by all four sorted-subset donors showed higher generation probabilities than non-shared clonotypes. Based on pairwise subsampling, the degree of clonotype sharing among donors was expected to be affected by sequencing depth. The genetic and exposure-history diversity represented was limited by the small number of donors.

CD8 naive samples were CD45RO-negative cells positively selected for CCR7, giving a CD45RA+CCR7+ population that excluded TemRA cells. The donors were healthy, HIV-negative adults who had no recently reported acute infections or vaccinations. Every donor was a Caucasian adult living in Nashville, Tennessee, USA. Blood was obtained by leukapheresis, after which PBMCs were separated by Ficoll-Histopaque density gradient centrifugation and cryopreserved in liquid nitrogen vapor phase. Analytical flow cytometry was used to check the purity and quantity of every magnetically sorted T cell population. Genomic DNA was isolated from every sorted fraction and measured by UV absorbance on a Nanodrop 2000c. Comment on this clone: This clone's antigen is unknown. No clone much larger than this one lies a single base away; base qualities are absent.

Using the deep immunoSEQ assay, multiplex PCR amplified TCR CDR3 regions from genomic DNA. Extracted genomic DNA from each cell subset was spread evenly across all wells of several immunoSEQ 96-well plates, with each plate serving as a replicate. For sorted subsets, about 200 ng genomic DNA, equal to about 30,000 T cell genomes, was loaded into each replicate PCR. Purified libraries were quantified with a Qubit 3.0 fluorometer, sized on a Bioanalyzer 2100, and re-quantified with the KAPA Library Quantification kit. Every immunoSEQ 96-well plate was sequenced on a dedicated single-read 150-cycle Illumina NextSeq 550 flow cell. Processing in the source paper ran as follows. Because the immunoSEQ output held only junctional sequences and lacked quality scores, the filtering could not match the filtering applied to full-length reads. To assign V/J genes and CDR3, sequences were annotated using PyIR, a Python wrapper for IgBLAST v1.9, with IMGT germline references. Reads were removed for weak V/J assignments (E-value above 1e-6), missing CDR3, stop codons, out-of-frame junctions, or ambiguous translated residues. V3J clonotypes were defined as sequences sharing an identical inferred V gene, J gene, and CDR3 amino acid sequence. The percentage overlap between two repertoires was calculated by dividing the number of shared unique clonotypes by the size of the smaller repertoire. Richness of each repertoire was evaluated using RTK rarefaction, the Chao1 estimator, and Recon v2.1 estimates of unobserved clonotypes. Generation probabilities were computed with OLGA for all TCRbeta clonotypes obtained by the gDNA method from a few donors. This is the immuneACCESS table as TCRdb keeps it, with only in-frame sequences that have V and J called. A part of the clones is gone; compared with another copy, unresolved V genes explain less than half, and the rest is unexplained. For V, J and clone size, that table is used; D and trimming come from the DNA. For this sample the table gives 750,000 to 1,000,000 clones, of which roughly 92% were detected only once. Clones ranked in the top ten supply less than 25% of the sample.

Sequencing was done on a sample of naive CD8+ T cells sorted from blood. The meaning of the sample's cell subset or site label: CD45RA+CCR7+. The origin of this receptor is a young man in good health. Recombination linked TRBV9 to TRBJ2-7, with 10 bases in between that match TRBD2. The DNA sequence follows: TGTGCCAGCAGCGGGGGACTAGCGTTTAATCACGAGCAGTACTTC. Protein translation: CASSGGLAFNHEQYF.